Here is one T cell receptor beta chain with its context. These data originate in a study of cytomegalovirus exposure and HLA in healthy donors. Here immunoSEQ multiplex PCR was the method, and the copy in TCRdb shows in-frame clones only, minus some. In the table there are about 74,000 clones, about 94% of which are singletons. The V and J ends lost 3 bases and 4 bases respectively, with 12 bases between them. The V gene's germline CDR1 is LNHDA and CDR2 SQIVND (reference sequence). CDR3 size: 15 residues. The receptor's source is a man aged 18 to 35 in good health and CMV-seropositive. V is TRBV19 and J is TRBJ2-2, with D tentatively TRBD1 (6 bases). Sequencing used PBMCs. The CDR3 nucleotides are TGTGCCAGTAGTATTAGAGGACAGCCCACCGGGGAGCTGTTTTTT. As protein: CASSIRGQPTGELFF.